This T cell receptor beta chain emerged from a study of Graves' ophthalmopathy and Graves' hyperthyroidism. Study-level findings and limits: Most expanded thyroid clonotypes above 0.001 frequency also appeared in blood.

The PBMCs were taken from around 10 ml of fresh peripheral blood. For this clonotype: The target antigen is unknown.

Using RNA transcripts, the TCR beta CDR3 regions were amplified. RT-PCR with HTBI primers came first, then second-round multiplex PCR. TCRdb passed the multiplex PCR reads through MiXCR, listing each CDR3 protein once. The table records some 390,000 distinct CDR3 sequences, around 16% of them present only once. CDR3 length: 16 amino acids. The V gene end was trimmed by 8 bases and the J gene end by 6 bases; junction bases not matched to a gene: 14. The chain couples TRBV12-3 or TRBV12-4 to TRBJ2-2; the match to TRBD2 covers 8 bases. The sequenced sample consisted of peripheral blood. This clonotype originated in a woman aged 18-35 years with Graves' ophthalmopathy. The CDR3 nucleotides are TGTGCCAGCCACAGTCCCCGGGAGGGGCGGGCCGGGGAGCTGTTTTTT. This sequence encodes CASHSPREGRAGELFF.